This is a list of T cell receptor beta chains from one sample in a study of blood T cell repertoires in COVID-19. Some clones are missing from TCRdb's copy, which holds only in-frame ones; the method was immunoSEQ multiplex PCR. The sample lists about 210,000 clones, 90% to 95% occurring once. The sample comprised peripheral blood. These receptors came from a man aged 30 to 45 with acute or convalescent COVID-19. The conserved cysteine and the conserved F or W are not part of the CDR3 here.

v_gene	CDR3aa
TRBV30	AWSVQVVLGATSNQPQH
TRBV11-2	ASSLEAGNSPLH
TRBV5-1	ASSLVGFQETQY
TRBV7-2	ASSLSGSWYEQY
TRBV7-3	ASSSGTGGSPLH
TRBV7-9	ASSLGAGGPGEQF
TRBV12-3/TRBV12-4	ASRIQGFYGYT
TRBV4-1	ASSQESQGGYTQY
TRBV6-5	ASRTIGERYT
TRBV19	ASSIAGGQPQH
TRBV28	ASSLYGTGNDEQY
TRBV6-5	ASSPGGESLH
TRBV24-1	ATSDTRQGPDTQY
TRBV7-9	ASSRTPGNTEAF
TRBV19	ASSWWGRASSTDTQY
TRBV6-2/TRBV6-3	ASSYSGQGASYEQY
TRBV6-4	AIKQGHYGYT
TRBV9	ASTDETGASTQY
TRBV5-1	ASSSGLAGRETQY
TRBV25-1	ASSPRVVGSNTEAF
TRBV27	ASSFRSSGGPVADTQY
TRBV9	ASSVLAGSSDTQY
TRBV11-2	ASSLGQLDGYT
TRBV7-8	ASTGRGLQETQY
TRBV27	ASSYRRTASSYNSPLH
TRBV19	ASSWSGTSGYNEQF
TRBV15	ATSRDASYEQY
TRBV3-1/TRBV3-2	ASSSLARQETQY
TRBV9	ASSPLGGGEQY